The entry below describes one TCR beta chain. In the PCR, 60 Vbeta and 13 Jbeta primers were used. Profiled with immunoSEQ multiplex PCR; TCRdb holds only in-frame clones, not every one. The table records approximately 90,000 clones, 60% to 85% of them present only once. This entry is derived from a study of cytomegalovirus exposure and HLA in healthy donors. For the study at large: Early released data comprised about 85 million unique TCRs from HLA-typed donors.

The V and J ends lost 0 bases and 1 base respectively, with 12 bases between them. CDR1 SGHTA and CDR2 FQGNSA come from the germline V gene. The CDR3 consists of 16 residues. This sequence was found in a woman aged 40 to 49 in good health and CMV-seronegative. Sequencing used PBMCs. The chain carries TRBV7-2 and TRBJ1-1; TRBD1 might be the D (6 bases). The CDR3 DNA is TGTGCCAGCAGCTTAGCGCCTAGGGGGAGGAACACTGAAGCTTTCTTT. Its translation is CASSLAPRGRNTEAFF.